These 2 T cell receptor beta chains were sequenced from one sample in a study of T cells in Graves' hyperthyroidism and ophthalmopathy. TCR beta CDR3 regions were amplified from RNA. An initial round of RT-PCR targeting the TCR CDR3 relied on the HTBI primer set. TCRdb ran MiXCR on the multiplex PCR reads and lists one entry per CDR3 protein. This table has roughly 570,000 distinct CDR3 sequences, 15% to 19% appearing once. Sequenced: blood. The receptors shown here come from a woman younger than 45 with Graves' hyperthyroidism.

This clonotype was counted only a few times. This sequence joins TRBV3-1 and TRBJ2-3, with D tentatively TRBD1 (6 bases). CDR1 and CDR2 (germline): LGHDT, YNNKEL (reference sequence). V was pared by 0 bases and J by 3 bases, with 13 bases between. The CDR3 runs to 16 residues. The CDR3 nucleotides read TGTGCCAGCAGCCAAGACCAGGGGATTAATACAGATACGCAGTATTTT. As protein: CASSQDQGINTDTQYF.

This clonotype was seen ten or more times. The rearrangement links TRBV30 to TRBJ1-5; unclear D gene. V lost 3 bases, J lost 6 bases, and 12 bases lay in between. In germline, CDR1 is GTSNPN, CDR2 SVGIG (reference sequence). The CDR3 sequence is 13 residues long. CDR3 nucleotides: TGTGCCTGGAGCGGGCAGGAAGGTCAGCCCCAGCATTTT. It is translated as CAWSGQEGQPQHF.